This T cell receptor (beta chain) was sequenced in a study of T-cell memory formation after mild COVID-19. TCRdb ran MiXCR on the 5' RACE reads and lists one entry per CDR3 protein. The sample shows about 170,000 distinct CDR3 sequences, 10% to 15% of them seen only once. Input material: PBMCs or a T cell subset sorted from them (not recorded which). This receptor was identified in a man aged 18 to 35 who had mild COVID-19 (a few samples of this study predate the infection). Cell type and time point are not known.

CDR3 nucleotides: TGTGCCGGGGGGGGGCCCTACAATGAGCAGTTCTTC. Its translation is CAGGGPYNEQFF. The V gene is TRBV6-2 or TRBV6-3, the J gene TRBJ2-1; TRBD2 might be the D (7 bases). Looked up from germline, CDR1 is MNHEY and CDR2 is SVGEGT. CDR3 size: 12 residues. Trimming removed 11 bases at V and 2 bases at J, with 10 bases between.